These 9 T cell receptor beta chains were all obtained from the same sample, sequenced in a study of T-cell reconstitution after alpha-beta-depleted transplantation in children. The library targeted TCRbeta and was prepared with unique molecular identifiers. TCRdb re-derived calls from the PCR reads in MiXCR, one entry per CDR3 protein. The sample has hundreds of thousands of distinct CDR3 sequences; 16% are singletons. The sample in question was PBMCs from the stem cell graft donor, obtained from the stem cell graft. Receptors originate from a human donor who donated a stem cell graft to a child with acute myeloid leukemia.

This clonotype came up many times. This sequence joins TRBV20-1 and TRBJ1-1; perhaps TRBD1 as D (6 bases). CDR1 is DFQATT and CDR2 is SNEGSKA in the germline V gene (reference sequence). This CDR3 is 13 amino acids long. V lost 2 bases, J lost 1 base, and 8 bases lay in between. Here the CDR3 reads CSARWGQNTEAFF. The CDR3 nucleotides are TGCAGTGCTAGATGGGGGCAGAACACTGAAGCTTTCTTT.

This clonotype was detected a few times. The gene calls are TRBV5-1 and TRBJ1-2, with 7 bases that match TRBD1. The CDR3 spans 13 residues. The V segment lost 7 bases and the J segment 0 bases; nucleotides outside the gene matches: 3. Germline lookup yields CDR1 SGHRS and CDR2 YFSETQ. CDR3 sequence (DNA): TGCGCCAGCTCCGACAGGGCTAACTATGGCTACACCTTC. The encoded protein is CASSDRANYGYTF.

This clonotype turned up a few times. The chain is built from TRBV12-3 or TRBV12-4 and TRBJ2-1; possibly TRBD1 for D (5 bases). The V and J ends lost 6 bases and 8 bases respectively, with 8 bases between them. The CDR3 runs to 11 residues. CDR3: CASSRVDEQFF. CDR3 nucleotide sequence: TGTGCCAGCAGCAGGGTGGATGAGCAGTTCTTC.

This clonotype turned up a few times. This chain links TRBV7-9 with TRBJ1-1; D ambiguous. V was pared by 5 bases and J by 6 bases, with 7 bases between. The CDR3 runs 11 residues. CDR1 and CDR2 (germline): SEHNR, FQNEAQ (reference sequence). In DNA, the CDR3 is TGTGCCAGCAGCGTGGCCCCTGAAGCTTTCTTT. This codes for CASSVAPEAFF.

This clonotype was counted ten times or more. V and J are TRBV29-1 and TRBJ1-1, with D unclear. The germline gives CDR1 SQVTM, CDR2 ANQGSEA. The germline V and J ends were trimmed by 1 base and 0 bases, with 6 bases remaining between them. The CDR3 extends over 13 amino acids. DNA for the CDR3: TGCAGCGTTGAAGGACCCCTGAACACTGAAGCTTTCTTT. This sequence encodes CSVEGPLNTEAFF.

This clonotype was seen a handful of times. This chain joins TRBV24-1 and TRBJ2-5; 9 bases are shared with TRBD2. The CDR3 loop spans 16 amino acids. The junction had 6 bases not matched to a gene; V was cut back by 4 bases and J by 1 base. Looked up from germline, CDR1 is KGHDR and CDR2 is SFDVKD. CDR3: CATSEAGTSSQETQYF. For the CDR3, the DNA is TGTGCCACCAGTGAGGCCGGGACTAGCAGCCAAGAGACCCAGTACTTC.

This chain connects TRBV6-2 or TRBV6-3 to TRBJ1-6; 8 bases align to TRBD1. Germline V lookup: CDR1 MNHEY, CDR2 SVGEGT. This CDR3 contains 14 residues. V shed 3 bases and J 7 bases; nucleotides not matched to a gene: 2. CDR3 protein: CASSYRDRNSPLHF. In DNA, the CDR3 is TGTGCCAGCAGTTATCGGGACAGGAATTCACCCCTCCACTTT.

The chain recombines TRBV7-9 with TRBJ2-4, with D possibly being TRBD1 or TRBD2 (5 bases each). Looked up from germline, CDR1 is SEHNR and CDR2 is FQNEAQ (reference sequence). With 10 bases removed from V and 6 bases from J, the gap between germline ends came to 13 bases. This CDR3 is built from 12 residues. The CDR3 DNA reads as TGTGCCACCGCCGACAGCGGAAACATTCAGTACTTC. Residues: CATADSGNIQYF.

The chain combines TRBV20-1 with TRBJ1-4; D uncertain. The length of the CDR3 is 15 residues. CDR1 and CDR2 (germline): DFQATT, SNEGSKA (reference sequence). V lost 3 bases to trimming and J lost 1 base, with 12 bases between them. DNA for the CDR3: TGCAGTGCTAGGGGAACGTTTTTAACTAATGAAAAACTGTTTTTT. This translates into CSARGTFLTNEKLFF.